This T cell receptor beta chain was identified in a study of response to subunit inactivated influenza vaccine. Study-level results: The authors suggested that every seasonal influenza vaccination recruits few new T cells.

Germline values: CDR1 SGHVS, CDR2 FQNEAQ. Trimming removed 3 bases from V and 3 bases from J, with 15 bases in between. This CDR3 is built from 15 residues. TCRdb reprocessed the RT-PCR reads via MiXCR and lists one record per CDR3 protein. The sample has around 580,000 distinct CDR3 sequences; 11% to 15% are singletons. This clonotype was detected a few times. Its antigen is not identified. The sequence was collected from a man aged 50 or older who received an inactivated influenza vaccine. This chain links TRBV7-8 with TRBJ2-7; D might be TRBD1 (5 bases). The sequencing used PBMCs from blood, collected 11 to 12 days after vaccination. The CDR3 protein is CASSFVGVGGYEQYF. In DNA form, the CDR3 reads TGTGCCAGCAGCTTTGTAGGGGTGGGTGGCTACGAGCAGTACTTC.